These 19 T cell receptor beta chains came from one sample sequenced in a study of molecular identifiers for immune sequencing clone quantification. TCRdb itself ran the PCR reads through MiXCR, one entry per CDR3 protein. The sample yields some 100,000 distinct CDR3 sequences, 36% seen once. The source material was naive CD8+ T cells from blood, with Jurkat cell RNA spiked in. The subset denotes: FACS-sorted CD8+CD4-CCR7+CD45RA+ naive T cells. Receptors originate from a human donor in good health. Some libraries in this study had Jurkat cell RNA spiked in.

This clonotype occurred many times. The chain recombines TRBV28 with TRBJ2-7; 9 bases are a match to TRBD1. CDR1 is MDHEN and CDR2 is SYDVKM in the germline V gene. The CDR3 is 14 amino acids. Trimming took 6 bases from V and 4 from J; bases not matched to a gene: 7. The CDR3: CASRAGTGLYEQYF. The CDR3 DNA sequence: TGTGCCAGCAGAGCCGGGACAGGGTTGTACGAGCAGTACTTC.

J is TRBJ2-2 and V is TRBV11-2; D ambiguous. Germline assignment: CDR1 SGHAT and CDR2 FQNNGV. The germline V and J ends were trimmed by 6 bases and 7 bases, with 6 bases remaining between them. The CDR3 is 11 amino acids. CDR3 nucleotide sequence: TGTGCCAGCAGATGGGGCGGGGAGCTGTTTTTT. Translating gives CASRWGGELFF. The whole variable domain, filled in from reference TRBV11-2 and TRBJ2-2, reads EAGVAQSPRYKIIEKRQSVAFWCNPISGHATLYWYQQILGQGPKLLIQFQNNGVVDDSQLPKDRFSAERLKGVDSTLKIQPAKLEDSAVYLCASRWGGELFFGEGSRLTVL.

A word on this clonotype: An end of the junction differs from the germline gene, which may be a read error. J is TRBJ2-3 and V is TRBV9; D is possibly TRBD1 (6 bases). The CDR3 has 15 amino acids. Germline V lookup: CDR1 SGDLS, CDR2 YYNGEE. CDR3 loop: CACSATGFITDTQYF. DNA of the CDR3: TGTGCCTGCAGCGCCACAGGGTTCATCACAGATACGCAGTATTTT.

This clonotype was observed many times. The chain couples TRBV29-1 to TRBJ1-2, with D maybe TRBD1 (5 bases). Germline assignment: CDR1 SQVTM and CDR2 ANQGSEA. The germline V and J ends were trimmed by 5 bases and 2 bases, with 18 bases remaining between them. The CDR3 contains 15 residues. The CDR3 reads CSVLSGQLGNYGYTF. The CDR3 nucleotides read TGCAGCGTTCTATCAGGGCAGCTGGGCAACTATGGCTACACCTTC. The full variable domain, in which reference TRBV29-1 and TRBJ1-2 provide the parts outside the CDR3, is SAVISQKPSRDICQRGTSLTIQCQVDSQVTMMFWYRQQPGQSLTLIATANQGSEATYESGFVIDKFPISRPNLTFSTLTVSNMSPEDSSIYLCSVLSGQLGNYGYTFGSGTRLTVV.

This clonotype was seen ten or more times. As DNA, the CDR3 is TGCGCCAGCAGCCATCATTCGGGCTCACAAGAGACCCAGTACTTC. Protein: CASSHHSGSQETQYF. The chain has TRBV4-3 and TRBJ2-5; D not certain. Trimming pared 3 bases from V and 2 bases from J, leaving 13 bases between. CDR1 LGHNA and CDR2 YSLEER come from the germline V gene. The CDR3 runs to 15 residues.

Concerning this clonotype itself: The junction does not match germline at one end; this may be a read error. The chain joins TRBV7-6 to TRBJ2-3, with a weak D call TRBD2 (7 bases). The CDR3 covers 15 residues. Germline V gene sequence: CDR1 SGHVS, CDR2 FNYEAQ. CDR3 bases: TGTGCCAGCAGCTTAGGGGGGGGGGCAACAGATACGGAGTATTTT. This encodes CASSLGGGATDTEYF. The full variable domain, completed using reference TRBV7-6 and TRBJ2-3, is GAGVSQSPRYKVTKRGQDVALRCDPISGHVSLYWYRQALGQGPEFLTYFNYEAQQDKSGLPNDRFSAERPEGSISTLTIQRTEQRDSAMYRCASSLGGGATDTEYFGPGTRLTVL.

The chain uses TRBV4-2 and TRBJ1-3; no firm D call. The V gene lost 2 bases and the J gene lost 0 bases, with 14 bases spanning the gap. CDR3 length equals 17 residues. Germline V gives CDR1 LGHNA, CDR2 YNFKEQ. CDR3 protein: CASSQTRAGSSGNTIYF. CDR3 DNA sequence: TGTGCCAGCAGCCAAACCAGAGCCGGGAGCTCTGGAAACACCATATATTTT.

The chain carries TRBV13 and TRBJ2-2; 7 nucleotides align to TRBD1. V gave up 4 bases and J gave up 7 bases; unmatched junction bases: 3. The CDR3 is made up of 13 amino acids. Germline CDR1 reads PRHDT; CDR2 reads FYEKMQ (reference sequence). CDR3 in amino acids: CASSSTGLGELFF. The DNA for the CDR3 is TGTGCCAGCAGCTCGACAGGGCTCGGGGAGCTGTTTTTT.

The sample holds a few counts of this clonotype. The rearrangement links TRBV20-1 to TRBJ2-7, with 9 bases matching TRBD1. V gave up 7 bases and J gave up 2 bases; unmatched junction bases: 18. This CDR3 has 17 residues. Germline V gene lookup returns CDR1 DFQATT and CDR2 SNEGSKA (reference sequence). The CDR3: CSVNPDRGGGLPYEQYF. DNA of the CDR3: TGCAGTGTCAACCCGGACAGGGGAGGGGGACTCCCCTACGAGCAGTACTTC.

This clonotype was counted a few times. CDR3 region: CASSTGTGNQPQHF. CDR3 coding DNA: TGTGCCAGCAGTACCGGGACAGGGAATCAGCCCCAGCATTTT. The chain links TRBV12-3 or TRBV12-4 to TRBJ1-5; 9 bases fit TRBD1. V lost 5 bases to trimming and J lost 4 bases; unmatched junction nucleotides: 3. The CDR3 length is 14 residues.

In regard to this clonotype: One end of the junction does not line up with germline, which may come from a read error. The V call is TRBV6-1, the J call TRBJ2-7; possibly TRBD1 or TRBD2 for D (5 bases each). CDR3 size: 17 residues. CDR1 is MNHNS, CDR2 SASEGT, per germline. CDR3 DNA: TGTGCCAGCAGAGAAGCTCATACCGGGACCAAGTACTACGAGCAGTACTTC. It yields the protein CASREAHTGTKYYEQYF.

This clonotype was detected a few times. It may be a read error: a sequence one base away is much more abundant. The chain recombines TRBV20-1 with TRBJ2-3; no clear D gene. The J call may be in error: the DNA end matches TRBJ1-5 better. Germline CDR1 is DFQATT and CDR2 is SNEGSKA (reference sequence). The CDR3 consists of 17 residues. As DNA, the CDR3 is TGCAGTGCTAGAGATCTCACGGGAGCCTCCAGCACAGATACGCAGCATTTT. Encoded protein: CSARDLTGASSTDTQHF.

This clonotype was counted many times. The CDR3 spells CASSPRDTDTQYF. The CDR3 DNA reads TGTGCCAGCAGCCCTAGAGACACAGATACGCAGTATTTT. The chain recombines TRBV7-9 with TRBJ2-3; D is unresolved. V lost 5 bases and J lost 2, with 8 bases in between. The CDR3 contains 13 residues. Germline V CDR1 and CDR2: SEHNR, FQNEAQ (reference sequence).

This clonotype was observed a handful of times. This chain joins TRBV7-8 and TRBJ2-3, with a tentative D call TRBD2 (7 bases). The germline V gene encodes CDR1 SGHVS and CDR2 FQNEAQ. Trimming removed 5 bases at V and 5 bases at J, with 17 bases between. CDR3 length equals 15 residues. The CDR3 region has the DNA TGTGCCAGCAGCCCCGGGGGCGGGAGAGGAGATACGCAGTATTTT. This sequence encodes CASSPGGGRGDTQYF.

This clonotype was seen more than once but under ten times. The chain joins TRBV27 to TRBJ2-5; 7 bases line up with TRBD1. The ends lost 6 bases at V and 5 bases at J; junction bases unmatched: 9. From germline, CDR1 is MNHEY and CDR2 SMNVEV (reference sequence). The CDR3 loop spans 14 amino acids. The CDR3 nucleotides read TGTGCCAGCAGCACAACAGGGGTGTGGGAGACCCAGTACTTC. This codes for CASSTTGVWETQYF.

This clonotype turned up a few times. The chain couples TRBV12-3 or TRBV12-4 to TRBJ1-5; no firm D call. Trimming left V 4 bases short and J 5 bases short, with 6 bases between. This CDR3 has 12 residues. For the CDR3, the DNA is TGTGCCAGCAGTTCAGGCTATCAGCCCCAGCATTTT. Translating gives CASSSGYQPQHF.

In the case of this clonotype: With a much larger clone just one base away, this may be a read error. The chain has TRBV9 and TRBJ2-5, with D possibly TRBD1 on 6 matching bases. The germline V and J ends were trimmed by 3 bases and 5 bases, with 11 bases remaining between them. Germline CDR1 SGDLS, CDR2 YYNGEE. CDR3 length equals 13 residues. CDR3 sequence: CASSAQGRETQYF. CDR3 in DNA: TGTGCCAGCAGCGCACAGGGTCGGGAGACCCAGTACTTC.

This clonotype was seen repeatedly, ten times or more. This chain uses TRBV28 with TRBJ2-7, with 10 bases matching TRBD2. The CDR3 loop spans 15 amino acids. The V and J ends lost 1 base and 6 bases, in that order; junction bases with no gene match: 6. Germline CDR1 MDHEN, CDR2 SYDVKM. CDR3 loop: CASSLLPSGSVEQYF. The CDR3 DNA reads TGTGCCAGCAGTTTATTGCCTAGCGGGAGTGTCGAGCAGTACTTC.

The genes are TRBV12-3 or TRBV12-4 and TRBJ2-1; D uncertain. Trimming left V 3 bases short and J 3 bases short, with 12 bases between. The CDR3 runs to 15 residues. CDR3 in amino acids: CASSFVRGNYNEQFF. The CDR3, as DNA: TGTGCCAGCAGTTTTGTTCGTGGTAACTACAATGAGCAGTTCTTC.